Listed below are T cell receptor beta chains from one sample, sequenced in a study of blood T cells in healthy people across ages. TCRdb processed the 5' RACE reads anew with MiXCR; each CDR3 protein has one entry. The sample carries roughly 640,000 distinct CDR3 sequences, roughly 31% recorded once. The sample comprised blood. These receptors originate from a woman of 80 years or more in good health. Both conserved end residues are part of each CDR3. A D gene is named only where the DNA matches it firmly. Clone size appears in some rows only: once, few, many, or a class for an expanded clone.

V gene	J gene	clone size	D gene	CDR3 protein	CDR3 DNA
TRBV6-6	TRBJ1-1	-	TRBD1	CASSERTGVPEAFF	TGTGCCAGCAGCGAACGCACAGGGGTTCCTGAAGCTTTCTTT
TRBV28	TRBJ2-5	-	-	CASSFLGHLQETQYF	TGTGCCAGCAGTTTCCTCGGACATCTCCAAGAGACCCAGTACTTC
TRBV4-1	TRBJ2-5	many	TRBD1	CASRDRGQETQYF	TGCGCCAGCCGGGACAGGGGCCAAGAGACCCAGTACTTC
TRBV10-3	TRBJ1-5	-	TRBD1	CAISETGGSQPQHF	TGTGCCATCAGTGAAACAGGGGGAAGCCAGCCCCAGCATTTT
TRBV29-1	TRBJ1-1	-	TRBD1	CSVEEGWDRGTEAFF	TGCAGCGTTGAAGAAGGGTGGGACAGGGGCACTGAAGCTTTCTTT
TRBV12-3/TRBV12-4	TRBJ1-4	-	TRBD1	CASSFRTGFRNEKLFF	TGTGCCAGCAGTTTTAGGACAGGGTTCAGGAATGAAAAACTGTTTTTT
TRBV6-1	TRBJ2-3	many	TRBD2	CASSSGVAGGPRTDTQYF	TGTGCCAGCAGCTCGGGGGTAGCGGGGGGGCCAAGGACAGATACGCAGTATTTT
TRBV20-1	TRBJ1-5	many	TRBD1	CSARTTLGTAINQPQHF	TGCAGTGCTAGGACGACACTCGGGACAGCGATCAATCAGCCCCAGCATTTT
TRBV6-2/TRBV6-3	TRBJ2-1	-	TRBD2	CASRESGGEYSEQFF	TGTGCCAGCAGGGAGTCGGGGGGGGAGTACAGTGAGCAGTTCTTC
TRBV29-1	TRBJ2-3	once	TRBD1	CSARQGTLSTDTQYF	TGCAGCGCAAGACAGGGAACCTTGTCCACAGATACGCAGTATTTT
TRBV7-9	TRBJ2-7	-	TRBD2	CASSTGLADPYNEQYF	TGTGCCAGCAGCACGGGACTAGCGGATCCCTACAATGAGCAGTACTTC
TRBV6-2/TRBV6-3	TRBJ1-4	many	-	CAKGQINEKLFF	TGTGCCAAAGGACAGATTAATGAAAAACTGTTTTTT
TRBV7-2	TRBJ2-6	many	-	CASSATGSNVLTF	TGTGCCAGCAGCGCAACCGGATCCAACGTCCTGACTTTC
TRBV20-1	TRBJ2-5	few	TRBD1	CSVVARTGFNEQYF	TGCAGTGTAGTCGCCAGGACAGGGTTCAATGAGCAGTACTTC
TRBV20-1	TRBJ2-1	few	-	CSAPNGASSYNEQFF	TGCAGTGCTCCTAACGGGGCTAGCTCCTACAATGAGCAGTTCTTC
TRBV7-2	TRBJ1-5	-	-	CASSLGLAGTQPQHF	TGTGCCAGCAGCCTCGGGCTCGCAGGGACACAGCCCCAGCATTTT
TRBV3-1	TRBJ2-1	many	-	CASSPRGGGSYNEQFF	TGTGCCAGCAGCCCACGAGGGGGGGGCTCCTACAATGAGCAGTTCTTC
TRBV28	TRBJ2-5	many	-	CASSFGGDQETQYF	TGTGCCAGCAGTTTCGGCGGGGACCAAGAGACCCAGTACTTC
TRBV5-1	TRBJ1-4	-	TRBD1	CASSRTGAREKLFF	TGCGCCAGCAGCCGTACAGGGGCCAGAGAAAAACTGTTTTTT
TRBV20-1	TRBJ1-6	many	-	CSARGAVNSPLHF	TGCAGTGCTAGGGGCGCCGTAAATTCACCCCTCCACTTT
TRBV28	TRBJ1-5	few	TRBD1	CASSPDRGQHF	TGTGCCAGCAGTCCGGACAGGGGCCAGCATTTT
TRBV28	TRBJ1-2	-	-	CASRHLDRNYGYTF	TGTGCCAGCAGGCATCTAGACAGAAACTATGGCTACACCTTC
TRBV15	TRBJ2-5	many	TRBD1	CATSRDLGTGEETQYF	TGTGCCACCAGCAGAGACCTTGGGACAGGGGAAGAGACCCAGTACTTC
TRBV6-5	TRBJ2-1	many	TRBD2	CASSYSLAGGQDEQFF	TGTGCCAGCAGTTACTCACTAGCGGGGGGTCAAGATGAGCAGTTCTTC
TRBV20-1	TRBJ2-1	few	TRBD2	CSAEVSGRANNEQFF	TGCAGTGCTGAAGTAAGCGGGAGGGCTAACAATGAGCAGTTCTTC
TRBV20-1	TRBJ2-4	-	-	CSARTPIQAKNIQYF	TGCAGTGCTCGGACCCCGATACAAGCCAAAAACATTCAGTACTTC
TRBV9	TRBJ1-1	many	TRBD1	CASSVGPGGNTEAFF	TGTGCCAGCAGCGTAGGCCCAGGGGGGAACACTGAAGCTTTCTTT
TRBV30	TRBJ2-5	once	TRBD1	CAWIRRLGTGGNEQYF	TGTGCCTGGATCAGGAGACTCGGGACAGGAGGGAATGAGCAGTACTTC
TRBV7-9	TRBJ2-5	-	-	CAGSLEGGLGKTQYF	TGTGCCGGCAGCTTAGAGGGGGGGCTCGGAAAGACCCAGTACTTC
TRBV20-1	TRBJ1-2	many	-	CSAIPEQGIYYGYTF	TGCAGTGCTATCCCGGAACAGGGAATTTACTATGGCTACACCTTC
TRBV11-2	TRBJ2-2	-	-	CASSFLGVTGELFF	TGTGCCAGCAGCTTTCTGGGGGTCACCGGGGAGCTGTTTTTT
TRBV12-3/TRBV12-4	TRBJ1-5	few	TRBD1	CASKGTGSNQPQHF	TGTGCCAGCAAAGGGACAGGAAGCAATCAGCCCCAGCATTTT
TRBV9	TRBJ1-1	-	-	CASSRTSGNTEAFF	TGTGCCAGCAGCAGGACATCGGGGAACACTGAAGCTTTCTTT
TRBV10-3	TRBJ1-2	many	-	CAISEARTRGTPYGYTF	TGTGCCATCAGTGAGGCCCGCACGCGAGGGACCCCCTATGGCTACACCTTC
TRBV7-2	TRBJ2-7	-	-	CASSLAGTSGEQYF	TGTGCCAGCAGCTTAGCGGGCACGTCGGGCGAGCAGTACTTC
TRBV7-2	TRBJ1-1	-	-	CASSRGASTEAFF	TGTGCCAGCAGCCGAGGTGCGTCCACTGAAGCTTTCTTT
TRBV5-1	TRBJ1-2	many	-	CASSGGLRSDGYTF	TGCGCCAGCAGCGGGGGCCTGAGGTCGGATGGCTACACCTTC
TRBV20-1	TRBJ2-1	-	-	CSARWTEAQFF	TGCAGTGCTAGATGGACGGAAGCCCAGTTCTTC
TRBV20-1	TRBJ1-1	-	TRBD1	CSHNQDRGRFAEAFF	TGCAGCCACAACCAGGACAGGGGGCGTTTTGCTGAAGCTTTCTTT
TRBV10-3	TRBJ1-1	-	-	CAISGLAGWDTEAFF	TGTGCCATCAGTGGACTGGCAGGGTGGGACACTGAAGCTTTCTTT
TRBV29-1	TRBJ2-4	-	-	CSVDVGGNIQYF	TGCAGCGTTGACGTGGGTGGAAACATTCAGTACTTC